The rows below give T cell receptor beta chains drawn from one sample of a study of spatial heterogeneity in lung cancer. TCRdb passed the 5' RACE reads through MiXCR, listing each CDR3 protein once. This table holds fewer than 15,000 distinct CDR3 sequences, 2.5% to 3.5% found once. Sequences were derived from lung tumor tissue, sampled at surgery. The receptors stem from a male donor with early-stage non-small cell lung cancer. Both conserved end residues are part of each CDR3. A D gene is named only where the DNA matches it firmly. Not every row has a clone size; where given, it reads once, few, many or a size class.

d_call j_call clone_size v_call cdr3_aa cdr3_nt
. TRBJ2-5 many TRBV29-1 CSVGQTYQETQYF TGCAGCGTTGGACAGACATACCAAGAGACCCAGTACTTC
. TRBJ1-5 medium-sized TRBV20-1 CSARPPNQPQHF TGCAGTGCTAGACCGCCCAATCAGCCCCAGCATTTT
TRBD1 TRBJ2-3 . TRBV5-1 CASSLYRGRGDTQYF TGCGCCAGCAGCCTGTACAGGGGGCGAGGAGATACGCAGTATTTT
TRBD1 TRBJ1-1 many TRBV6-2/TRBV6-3 CASRNGQGYSNTEAFF TGTGCCAGCAGAAACGGACAGGGCTATTCGAACACTGAAGCTTTCTTT
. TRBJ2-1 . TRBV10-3 CAISESRGRSNEQFF TGTGCCATCAGTGAGTCGAGGGGCCGGAGCAATGAGCAGTTCTTC
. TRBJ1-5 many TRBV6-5 CASSYSGDLQPQHF TGTGCCAGCAGTTACTCCGGGGACCTGCAGCCCCAGCATTTT
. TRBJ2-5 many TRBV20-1 CSARGRGAGETQYF TGCAGTGCTAGAGGCCGGGGAGCGGGCGAGACCCAGTACTTC
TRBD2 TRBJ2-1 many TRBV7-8 CASTLAGGLNEQFF TGTGCCAGCACCCTAGCGGGGGGGCTGAATGAGCAGTTCTTC
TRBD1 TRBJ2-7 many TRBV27 CASSLGPTGIEQYF TGTGCCAGCAGTTTGGGACCGACAGGGATCGAGCAGTACTTC
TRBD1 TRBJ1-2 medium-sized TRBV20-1 CSARRDRLNYGYTF TGCAGTGCGCGCCGGGACAGGCTTAACTATGGCTACACCTTC
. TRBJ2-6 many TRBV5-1 CASSSQGPGANVLTF TGCGCCAGCAGCTCTCAGGGGCCTGGGGCCAACGTCCTGACTTTC
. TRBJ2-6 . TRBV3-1 CASSPSHSGANVLTF TGTGCCAGCAGCCCCTCCCACTCTGGGGCCAACGTCCTGACTTTC
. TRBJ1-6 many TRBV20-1 CSARDGSGGGNSPLHF TGCAGTGCTAGAGATGGCTCAGGAGGGGGTAATTCACCCCTCCACTTT
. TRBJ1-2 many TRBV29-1 CSVVSGSRYGYTF TGCAGCGTTGTTTCGGGGAGTCGCTATGGCTACACCTTC
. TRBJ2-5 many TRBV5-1 CASSLGRGTETQYF TGCGCCAGCAGCTTGGGCAGGGGCACGGAGACCCAGTACTTC
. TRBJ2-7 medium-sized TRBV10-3 CAISESWGEQYF TGTGCCATCAGTGAGTCCTGGGGCGAGCAGTACTTC
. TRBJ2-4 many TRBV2 CASSQEGLAKNIQYF TGTGCCAGCAGCCAAGAGGGACTAGCCAAAAACATTCAGTACTTC
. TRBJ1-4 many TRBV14 CASSHRGSTNEKLFF TGTGCCAGCAGCCATAGGGGGTCGACTAATGAAAAACTGTTTTTT
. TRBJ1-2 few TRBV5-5 CASSLWQGNYGYTF TGTGCCAGCAGCTTGTGGCAGGGAAACTATGGCTACACCTTC
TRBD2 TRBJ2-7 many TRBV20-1 CSARRATSGGAEQYF TGCAGTGCTAGACGGGCGACTAGCGGGGGGGCCGAGCAGTACTTC
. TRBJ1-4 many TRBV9 CASSARQGTNEKLFF TGTGCCAGCAGCGCCCGGCAGGGGACGAATGAAAAACTGTTTTTT
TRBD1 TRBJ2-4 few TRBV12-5 CASGRTGSGKNIQYF TGTGCTAGTGGTAGGACAGGGTCAGGCAAAAACATTCAGTACTTC
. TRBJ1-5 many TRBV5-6 CASSLASASNQPQHF TGTGCCAGCAGCTTGGCGTCAGCCAGCAATCAGCCCCAGCATTTT